This TCR beta chain was captured by sequencing in a study of cytomegalovirus exposure and HLA in healthy donors. The table came from immunoSEQ multiplex PCR; TCRdb's copy has only in-frame clones and leaves some out. The top ten hold over 4% of the sample, which has 110,000 or so clones, roughly 83% seen once. This CDR3 has 18 amino acids. The J gene is TRBJ1-5, the V gene TRBV1; the table gives TRBD1 as D, unverified against the DNA. TRBV1 is annotated as a pseudogene. The sequence came from a young man in good health and CMV-seronegative. The sample was PBMCs. CDR3 residues: CTSSQQGMGGSGNQPQHF. The CDR3 DNA follows: TGCACCAGCAGCCAACAGGGTATGGGCGGTTCTGGCAATCAGCCCCAGCATTTT.